Each of the 28 T cell receptor beta chains below was sequenced from the same sample in a study of T cell clonality in common variable immunodeficiency (dated by TCRdb to 2013 to 2016). Receptor libraries were prepared by the immunoSEQ multiplex PCR assay. The immuneACCESS repertoire file appears here via TCRdb, limited to in-frame rearrangements. These files lack a portion of the clones; in checked studies, under half of the deficit traces to unresolved V genes, and the cause of the others is not known. The sample features around 40,000 clones, and none is a singleton. Approximately 2.2% of the sample belongs to the ten largest clones. The sample comprised peripheral blood mononuclear cells. Source of these receptors: a person aged 18-70 years in good health.

This clone appeared a few times. The read comes to an end 3 residues before the CDR3 does, leaving the germline J gene to fill in the end. The chain employs TRBV30 and TRBJ1-2; 7 nucleotides match TRBD1. The CDR3 sequence is 14 residues long. V gave up 7 bases and J gave up 7 bases; unmatched junction bases: 15. Germline values: CDR1 GTSNPN, CDR2 SVGIG (reference sequence). The sequenced part of the CDR3 DNA is TGTGCCTCAAGCGAACTTACAGGGGATCGTGGC. Translated, it gives CASSELTGDRG. The whole CDR3 reads CASSELTGDRGYTF.

Ten or more counts support this clone. The read halts 3 residues ahead of the CDR3 end, with the missing end drawn from the germline J gene. The chain has TRBV10-3 and TRBJ2-7; 7 bases fit TRBD2. The V gene end was trimmed by 10 bases and the J gene end by 4 bases; junction bases not matched to a gene: 10. CDR3 length: 13 residues. Per germline, CDR1 ENHRY and CDR2 SYGVKD. CDR3 residues: CATLAGVGYEQYF. CDR3 bases read: TGTGCCACACTTGCGGGGGTCGGGTACGAG.

This clone came up many times. The read is 3 residues too short to cover the CDR3 end, so that end is filled in from the germline J gene. The V gene is TRBV20-1, the J gene TRBJ2-2, with TRBD1 as a possible D gene (6 bases). V dropped 6 bases and J dropped 1 base, with 9 bases sitting between them. CDR1 and CDR2 from the germline V gene are DFQATT and SNEGSKA (reference sequence). CDR3 length: 13 residues. CDR3 protein: CSADSQNTGELFF. Partial CDR3 DNA: TGCAGTGCGGACAGCCAGAACACCGGGGAG.

This clone has ten or more counts. The read terminates 3 residues ahead of where the CDR3 ends, so the germline J gene completes it. V usage is TRBV11-3 and J usage is TRBJ2-3, with D unclear. This CDR3 spans 12 amino acids. Germline V gene data show CDR1 as SGHNT and CDR2 as YENEEA. Trimming removed 5 bases at V and 3 bases at J, with 6 bases between. The DNA read from the CDR3 is TGTGCCAGCAGCCAAGGGACAGATACG. Amino acids: CASSQGTDT. The CDR3 reads in full as CASSQGTDTQYF. Together with reference TRBV11-3 and TRBJ2-3, the CDR3 gives the full variable domain: EAGVVQSPRYKIIEKKQPVAFWCNPISGHNTLYWYLQNLGQGPELLIRYENEEAVDDSQLPKDRFSAERLKGVDSTLKIQPAELGDSAVYLCASSQGTDTQYFGPGTRLTVL.

The sample holds many counts of this clone. The CDR3 sequence is CASKQGDYGYTF. CDR3 DNA, as far as it was read: TGTGCCAGCAAACAGGGGGACTATGGC. The chain carries TRBV11-2 and TRBJ1-2, with 8 bases that match TRBD1. Sequencing ends 3 residues short of the CDR3 end; the germline J gene provides the rest. The CDR3 contains 12 residues. Unmatched junction bases numbered 1, after V lost 7 bases and J lost 3 bases. CDR1 SGHAT and CDR2 FQNNGV come from the germline V gene.

In this sample, this clone turned up many times. With the read ending 3 residues before the CDR3 end, the germline J gene is used to fill in that end. This sequence joins TRBV20-1 and TRBJ1-5, with TRBD1 identical over 7 bases. Germline loops: CDR1 DFQATT, CDR2 SNEGSKA (reference sequence). CDR3 length equals 15 residues. V was pared by 0 bases and J by 1 base, with 3 bases of the junction left unmatched. The CDR3 region is CSARDLGGSNQPQHF. Partial CDR3 DNA: TGCAGTGCTAGAGATCTAGGGGGCAGCAATCAGCCC.

There are a few counts of this clone. The CDR3 is cut off 3 residues early in the read; its end comes from the germline J gene. This chain links TRBV2 with TRBJ1-5; maybe TRBD1 (5 bases). This CDR3 contains 14 residues. Germline loops: CDR1 SNHLY, CDR2 FYNNEI. V was shortened by 7 bases and J by 6 bases, with 16 bases between the two germline ends. CDR3 bases read: TGTGCCAGCAACCTAGTGGGGCTAAGTCAGCCC. Its protein is CASNLVGLSQP. The entire CDR3 reads CASNLVGLSQPQHF.

This clone showed up many times. The observed sequence ends 3 residues before the CDR3 terminus, with the missing tail filled in from the germline J gene. The rearrangement links TRBV18 to TRBJ2-7; 8 positions match TRBD2. The CDR3 runs 14 residues. Germline V gene lookup returns CDR1 KGHSH and CDR2 LQKENI. V was pared by 3 bases and J by 5 bases, with 6 bases of the junction left unmatched. CDR3 DNA (partial): TGTGCCAGCTCACCCGGCGGGGGGCGCAACGAG. It specifies CASSPGGGRNE. The full CDR3 sequence reads CASSPGGGRNEQYF.

This clone was recorded many times. The read terminates 3 residues ahead of where the CDR3 ends, so the germline J gene completes it. The chain recombines TRBV30 with TRBJ2-3; TRBD1 aligns across 7 bases. Germline CDR1 reads GTSNPN; CDR2 reads SVGIG (reference sequence). The CDR3 is made up of 15 amino acids. The trim removed 7 bases at V and 1 base at J, leaving 11 bases unmatched. The covered CDR3 bases are TGTGCCTCACCTAGACTCGGACAGGGCACAGATACG. Protein product: CASPRLGQGTDT. The full CDR3 protein reads CASPRLGQGTDTQYF.

This clone occurred many times. The DNA ends 3 residues before the CDR3 does, and the rest of the CDR3 is filled in from the germline J gene. The V and J genes are TRBV13 and TRBJ2-7; TRBD2 matches at 13 bases. Germline lookup yields CDR1 PRHDT and CDR2 FYEKMQ (reference sequence). CDR3 length: 16 residues. V was pared by 5 bases and J by 2 bases, with 6 bases of the junction left unmatched. CDR3: CASSPRLAGGAYEQYF. The sequenced CDR3 bases are TGTGCCAGCAGCCCTCGACTAGCGGGAGGTGCCTACGAG.

This clone has ten or more counts. The read gets to within 3 residues of the CDR3 end, and the germline J gene fills in the rest. J is TRBJ1-1 and V is TRBV18; D unclear. This CDR3 is built from 12 residues. V was pared by 5 bases and J by 4 bases, with 8 bases between. Germline CDR1 KGHSH, CDR2 LQKENI. The CDR3 bases that were read are TGTGCCAGCTCAACAGAAGTCACTGAA. This sequence encodes CASSTEVTE. The complete CDR3 sequence is CASSTEVTEAFF.

This clone came up many times. The missing CDR3 end, 3 residues past where the read stops, is filled in from the germline J gene. The rearrangement uses TRBV5-4 and TRBJ2-1, with 10 bases lining up with TRBD2. Germline V gene lookup returns CDR1 SGHNT and CDR2 YYREEE (reference sequence). The V segment lost 3 bases and the J segment 8 bases; nucleotides outside the gene matches: 8. CDR3 length: 15 amino acids. CDR3 loop: CASSSASGRADEQFF. The CDR3 bases that were read are TGTGCCAGCAGCTCGGCGAGCGGGAGGGCCGATGAG.

About this clone: The sequenced fragment ends 3 residues before the CDR3 boundary, so the rest is inferred from the germline J gene. The rearrangement joins TRBV19 to TRBJ1-2; possible D gene TRBD1, 6 bases. Germline loops: CDR1 LNHDA, CDR2 SQIVND (reference sequence). The CDR3 is made up of 15 amino acids. The covered CDR3 bases are TGTGCCAGTAGTATTGGCGCGGGGGGGCGTAATGAC. Its protein product is CASSIGAGGRND. The complete CDR3 protein is CASSIGAGGRNDYTF.

This clone was detected many times. CDR3 bases read: TGTGCCAGCAGACCCAGCGGATACCAAGAGACC. Translated: CASRPSGYQET. The full CDR3 is CASRPSGYQETQYF. The chain is built from TRBV6-2 or TRBV6-3 and TRBJ2-5; possibly TRBD2 for D (5 bases). The read comes to an end 3 residues before the CDR3 does, leaving the germline J gene to fill in the end. The CDR3 loop spans 14 amino acids. Trimming took off 6 bases at V and 0 bases at J, with 11 bases between the two ends. Germline V lookup: CDR1 MNHEY, CDR2 SVGEGT.

This clone showed up many times. Read sequence stops 3 residues before the CDR3 end, and the germline J gene provides the missing end. This chain joins TRBV30 and TRBJ2-7; perhaps TRBD1 as D (5 bases). V lost 5 bases and J lost 4, with 9 bases in between. Germline lookup yields CDR1 GTSNPN and CDR2 SVGIG (reference sequence). CDR3 length: 11 residues. The sequenced CDR3 bases are TGTGCCTGGTTAGACAGTTACGAG. Amino acid sequence: CAWLDSYE. The whole CDR3 sequence reads CAWLDSYEQYF.

In this sample, this clone turned up many times. The CDR3 extends 3 residues past the end of the read, so its final part is completed from the germline J gene. V is TRBV5-1 and J is TRBJ2-4; TRBD2 agrees at 8 bases. J lost 4 bases, V lost 2 bases, and 8 bases had no gene match. The CDR3 is made up of 16 amino acids. CDR1 and CDR2 from the germline V gene are SGHRS and YFSETQ. The part of the CDR3 DNA that was read is TGCGCCAGCAGCTTCACAGCGGGAGTTTCAAAAAACATT. As protein: CASSFTAGVSKNI. The whole CDR3 sequence is CASSFTAGVSKNIQYF.

This clone was detected ten times or more. The read is 3 residues too short to cover the CDR3 end, so that end is filled in from the germline J gene. The chain is built from TRBV30 and TRBJ2-5; D ambiguous. V lost 0 bases, J lost 5 bases, and 10 bases lay in between. The CDR3 totals 13 residues. Germline CDR1 GTSNPN, CDR2 SVGIG (reference sequence). The CDR3 here is CAWSVRPRETQYF. The CDR3 DNA, read in part, is TGTGCCTGGAGTGTAAGGCCCAGGGAGACC. The whole variable domain, remainder taken from reference TRBV30 and TRBJ2-5, is SQTIHQWPATLVQPVGSPLSLECTVEGTSNPNLYWYRQAAGRGLQLLFYSVGIGQISSEVPQNLSASRPQDRQFILSSKKLLLSDSGFYLCAWSVRPRETQYFGPGTRLLVL.

This clone appeared many times. The read comes to an end 3 residues before the CDR3 does, leaving the germline J gene to fill in the end. V is TRBV7-2 and J is TRBJ2-1, with a possible D match to TRBD2 (6 bases). CDR3 size: 14 residues. V was shortened by 9 bases and J by 4 bases, with 16 bases between the two germline ends. Germline V gene sequence: CDR1 SGHTA, CDR2 FQGNSA. The CDR3 region is CASRLVGGYNEQFF. Partial CDR3 DNA: TGTGCCAGTCGTCTGGTGGGGGGATACAATGAG.

This clone was found many times. The CDR3 end lies 3 residues beyond the end of the read and is filled in from the germline J gene. The J gene is TRBJ1-2, the V gene TRBV2; D unresolved. The CDR3 totals 12 residues. V lost 10 bases and J lost 1, with 10 bases in between. Germline-derived CDR1 and CDR2 are SNHLY and FYNNEI. CDR3 sequence reads: CATGGYNYGYTF. The CDR3 DNA, read in part, is TGTGCCACCGGCGGCTATAACTATGGC.

This clone was observed at least ten times. The read finishes 3 residues shy of the CDR3 end, and the germline J gene is used to complete it. The chain links TRBV6-1 to TRBJ1-4; 8 nucleotides match TRBD1. This CDR3 is built from 13 residues. Germline loops: CDR1 MNHNS, CDR2 SASEGT. Losses at the gene ends were 4 bases for V and 8 bases for J; bases not matched to a gene: 3. The CDR3 loop reads CASSADRGEKLFF. Partial CDR3 DNA: TGTGCCAGCAGTGCTGACAGGGGAGAAAAA.

This clone was seen at least ten times. Germline is not matched at one junction end, which may reflect a read error. The missing CDR3 end, 3 residues past where the read stops, is filled in from the germline J gene. The chain joins TRBV4-2 to TRBJ1-1, with unresolved D. The germline V gene encodes CDR1 LGHNA and CDR2 YNFKEQ. The CDR3 covers 15 residues. The CDR3 region is CASSLYRGSNTEAFF. The covered CDR3 bases are TGCGCCAGCAGCCTTTATCGGGGTTCGAACACTGAA.

This clone was counted at least ten times. From the germline J gene comes the end of the CDR3, since the read stops 3 residues before it. The V and J genes are TRBV5-1 and TRBJ2-1; D possibly corresponds to TRBD2 (6 bases). In germline, CDR1 is SGHRS, CDR2 YFSETQ. Trimming pared 3 bases from V and 0 bases from J, leaving 16 bases between. This CDR3 region has 17 residues. The sequenced part of the CDR3 DNA is TGCGCCAGCAGCTCCGTTTCTAGCGCCAGCTCCTACAATGAG. Amino acids: CASSSVSSASSYNE. The CDR3 in full is CASSSVSSASSYNEQFF.

At least ten counts were recorded for this clone. The CDR3 end lies 3 residues beyond the end of the read and is filled in from the germline J gene. V gene TRBV30 combines with J gene TRBJ1-1; the match to TRBD1 covers 8 bases. The germline V gene encodes CDR1 GTSNPN and CDR2 SVGIG (reference sequence). Trimming took 2 bases from V and 5 from J; bases not matched to a gene: 4. The CDR3 is made up of 13 amino acids. CDR3 bases read: TGTGCCTGGAGTAAACAGGGGGGAACTGAA. It is translated as CAWSKQGGTE. The CDR3 as a whole reads CAWSKQGGTEAFF. The whole variable domain, remainder taken from reference TRBV30 and TRBJ1-1, is SQTIHQWPATLVQPVGSPLSLECTVEGTSNPNLYWYRQAAGRGLQLLFYSVGIGQISSEVPQNLSASRPQDRQFILSSKKLLLSDSGFYLCAWSKQGGTEAFFGQGTRLTVV.

This clone appeared many times. The CDR3 end is not reached by the read, which stops 3 residues before it; the germline J gene fills it in. This rearrangement joins TRBV20-1 to TRBJ2-3, with D possibly matching TRBD2 (7 bases). This CDR3 has 16 amino acids. The germline gives CDR1 DFQATT, CDR2 SNEGSKA (reference sequence). The germline V and J ends were trimmed by 6 bases and 7 bases, with 26 bases remaining between them. CDR3 bases read: TGCAGTGCCCAAGCGGGGAGGGGGGGCCTTCTAAATACG. This gives the protein CSAQAGRGGLLNT. The complete CDR3 reads CSAQAGRGGLLNTQYF.

This clone came up many times. Read sequence stops 3 residues before the CDR3 end, and the germline J gene provides the missing end. The chain has TRBV14 and TRBJ2-7; D might be TRBD1 (6 bases). The V and J ends lost 4 bases and 6 bases respectively, with 13 bases between them. The CDR3 is 13 residues long. CDR1 and CDR2 (germline): SGHDN, FVKESK. CDR3: CASSPRQVGEQYF. The covered CDR3 bases are TGTGCCAGCAGCCCCCGACAGGTTGGCGAG.

This clone was seen at least ten times. Read coverage stops 3 residues before the CDR3 terminus; the germline J gene supplies the remainder. The V call is TRBV11-3, the J call TRBJ2-1; TRBD2 matches at 7 bases. CDR3 length: 14 amino acids. The junction had 5 bases not matched to a gene; V was cut back by 6 bases and J by 3 bases. Germline V CDR1 and CDR2: SGHNT, YENEEA. The CDR3: CASSSGLGYNEQFF. The CDR3 DNA, read in part, is TGTGCCAGCAGTTCTGGACTAGGCTACAATGAG. Complete variable domain (other parts from reference TRBV11-3 and TRBJ2-1): EAGVVQSPRYKIIEKKQPVAFWCNPISGHNTLYWYLQNLGQGPELLIRYENEEAVDDSQLPKDRFSAERLKGVDSTLKIQPAELGDSAVYLCASSSGLGYNEQFFGPGTRLTVL.

This clone was observed at least ten times. From the germline J gene comes the end of the CDR3, since the read stops 3 residues before it. The V gene is TRBV30, the J gene TRBJ1-2; 8 bases align to TRBD1. Germline CDR1 GTSNPN, CDR2 SVGIG (reference sequence). This CDR3 contains 20 residues. The sequenced CDR3 bases are TGTGCCTGGAGTGTACTAAAGACAGGGGCCGCGGAGATGGAATTTCTAGGC. It codes for CAWSVLKTGAAEMEFLG. The whole CDR3 region reads CAWSVLKTGAAEMEFLGYTF.

This clone was counted a few times. The read comes to an end 3 residues before the CDR3 does, leaving the germline J gene to fill in the end. The chain couples TRBV10-2 to TRBJ1-2, with a tentative D call TRBD1 (5 bases). The CDR3 sequence is 14 residues long. Trimming stripped 7 bases from V and 4 bases from J, with 16 bases between. Germline V gives CDR1 WSHSY, CDR2 SAAADI. CDR3 DNA, as far as it was read: TGCGCCAGCAAAATTATTGGGACTGCCTATGGC. Protein sequence: CASKIIGTAYG. From start to end, the CDR3 is CASKIIGTAYGYTF.